The present T cell receptor beta chain was sequenced within a study of blood T cell repertoires in COVID-19. On the study more broadly: PBMCs, B-cell-depleted T cells, or T cells provided the cDNA or gDNA that made up the material.

J was trimmed by 5 bases and V by 5 bases; bases with no gene match: 11. The CDR3 has 17 residues. Looked up from germline, CDR1 is SGHVS and CDR2 is FNYEAQ. Study processing details: The authors estimated nucleated cell counts from reference gene primer amplification. Clones were read by immunoSEQ multiplex PCR, and TCRdb kept only the in-frame ones, dropping some. For V, J and clone size, that table is used; D and trimming come from the DNA. The sample shows around 80,000 clones, 83% of them seen only once. Sequencing input: peripheral blood. The TCR sequence derives from a woman aged 80 or over with acute or convalescent COVID-19. The chain combines TRBV7-6 with TRBJ2-1; TRBD2 matches at 11 bases. In DNA, the CDR3 is TGTGCCAGCAGCACCTTTAGCGGGAGGGCCGCCCACAATGAGCAGTTCTTC. This gives the protein CASSTFSGRAAHNEQFF. Full variable domain (remainder filled in from reference TRBV7-6 and TRBJ2-1): GAGVSQSPRYKVTKRGQDVALRCDPISGHVSLYWYRQALGQGPEFLTYFNYEAQQDKSGLPNDRFSAERPEGSISTLTIQRTEQRDSAMYRCASSTFSGRAAHNEQFFGPGTRLTVL.